This T cell receptor (beta chain) is drawn from a study of blood T cell repertoires in COVID-19. For the study at large: Samples of COVID-19 (acute and convalescent) were obtained from the United States, Italy and Spain.

The V gene end was trimmed by 0 bases and the J gene end by 7 bases; junction bases not matched to a gene: 11. Germline V gene sequence: CDR1 SEHNR, CDR2 FQNEAQ (reference sequence). This CDR3 spans 17 amino acids. As processed by the authors: Quantification of nucleated cells was approximated via reference gene primer amplification. Measured with immunoSEQ multiplex PCR; TCRdb has only the in-frame clones, and not every one. The V and J calls and clone size come from that table; D and trimming were worked out from the DNA. This table has some 200,000 clones, around four fifths appearing once. The rearrangement joins TRBV7-9 to TRBJ2-7; 11 bases are shared with TRBD2. This receptor was identified in a woman aged 80 or over with active or convalescent COVID-19. Sequencing was done on a sample of peripheral blood. DNA for the CDR3: TGTGCCAGCAGCTTAGCGCTCCCGACTAGCGGGGTGAGGGAGCAGTACTTC. Translated, it gives CASSLALPTSGVREQYF. The variable domain in full, completed from reference TRBV7-9 and TRBJ2-7, reads DTGVSQNPRHKITKRGQNVTFRCDPISEHNRLYWYRQTLGQGPEFLTYFQNEAQLEKSRLLSDRFSAERPKGSFSTLEIQRTEQGDSAMYLCASSLALPTSGVREQYFGPGTRLTVT.